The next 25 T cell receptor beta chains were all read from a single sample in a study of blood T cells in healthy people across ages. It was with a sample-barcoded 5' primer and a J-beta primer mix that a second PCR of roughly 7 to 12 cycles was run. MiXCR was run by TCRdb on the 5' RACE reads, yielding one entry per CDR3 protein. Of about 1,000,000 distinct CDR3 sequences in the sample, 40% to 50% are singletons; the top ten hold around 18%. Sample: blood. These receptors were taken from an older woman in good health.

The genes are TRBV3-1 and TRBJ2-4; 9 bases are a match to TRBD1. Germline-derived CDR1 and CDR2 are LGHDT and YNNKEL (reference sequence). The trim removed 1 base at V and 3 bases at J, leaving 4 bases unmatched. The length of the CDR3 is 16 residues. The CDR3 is CASSQARTGDKNIQYF. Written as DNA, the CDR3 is TGTGCCAGCAGCCAAGCGCGGACAGGGGACAAAAACATTCAGTACTTC.

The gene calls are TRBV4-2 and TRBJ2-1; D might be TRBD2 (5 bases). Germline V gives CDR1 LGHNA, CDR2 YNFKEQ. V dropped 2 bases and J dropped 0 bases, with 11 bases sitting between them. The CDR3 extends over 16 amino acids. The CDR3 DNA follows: TGTGCCAGCAGCCAATCGATCCGGGACTCCTACAATGAGCAGTTCTTC. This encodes CASSQSIRDSYNEQFF.

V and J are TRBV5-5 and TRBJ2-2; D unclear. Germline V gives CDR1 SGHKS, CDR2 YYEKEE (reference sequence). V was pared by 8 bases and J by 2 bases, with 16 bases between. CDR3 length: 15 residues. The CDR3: CASMETPLNTGELFF. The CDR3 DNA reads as TGTGCCAGTATGGAGACACCACTCAACACCGGGGAGCTGTTTTTT.

The CDR3 DNA reads TGTGCCAGCAGACAAGTCACAGGGGCCTACGAGCAGTACTTC. Amino acid sequence: CASRQVTGAYEQYF. This chain links TRBV27 with TRBJ2-7, with 7 bases lining up with TRBD1. The trim removed 6 bases at V and 2 bases at J, leaving 7 bases unmatched. Germline V CDR1 and CDR2: MNHEY, SMNVEV (reference sequence). The CDR3 is 14 amino acids.

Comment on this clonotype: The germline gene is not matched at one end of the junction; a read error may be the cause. CDR3 sequence (DNA): TGTGCCAGCAGTGACAGGACTGGTCCAGATGCGCAGTATTTT. This sequence encodes CASSDRTGPDAQYF. The chain carries TRBV2 and TRBJ2-3; tentative D call: TRBD2 (5 bases). CDR1 and CDR2 from the germline V gene are SNHLY and FYNNEI. This CDR3 region has 14 residues.

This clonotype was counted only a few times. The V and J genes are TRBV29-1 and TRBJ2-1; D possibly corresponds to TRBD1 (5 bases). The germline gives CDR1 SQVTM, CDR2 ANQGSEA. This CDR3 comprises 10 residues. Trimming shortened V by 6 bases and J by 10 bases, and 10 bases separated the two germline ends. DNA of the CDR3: TGCAGCGTCCAAAACAGGGAGCAGTTCTTC. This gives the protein CSVQNREQFF.

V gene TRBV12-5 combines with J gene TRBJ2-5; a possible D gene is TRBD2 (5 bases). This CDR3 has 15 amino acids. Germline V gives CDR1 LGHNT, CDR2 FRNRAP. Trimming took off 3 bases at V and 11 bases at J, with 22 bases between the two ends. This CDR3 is CASGFGDYSYNEQYF. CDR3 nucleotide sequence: TGTGCTAGTGGTTTCGGGGATTACTCCTACAATGAGCAGTACTTC.

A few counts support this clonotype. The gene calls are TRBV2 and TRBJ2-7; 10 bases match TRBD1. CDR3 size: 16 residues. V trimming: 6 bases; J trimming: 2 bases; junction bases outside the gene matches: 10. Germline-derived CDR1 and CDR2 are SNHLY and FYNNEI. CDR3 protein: CASRELGQGSTYEQYF. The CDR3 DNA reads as TGTGCCAGCAGAGAACTGGGACAGGGGTCGACCTACGAGCAGTACTTC.

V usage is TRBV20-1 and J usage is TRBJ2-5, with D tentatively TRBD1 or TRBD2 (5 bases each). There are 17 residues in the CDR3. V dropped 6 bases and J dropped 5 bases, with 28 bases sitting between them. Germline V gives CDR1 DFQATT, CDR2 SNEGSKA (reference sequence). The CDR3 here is CSALFTRDVWDGETQYF. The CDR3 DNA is TGCAGTGCCCTCTTCACGAGGGACGTATGGGACGGGGAGACCCAGTACTTC.

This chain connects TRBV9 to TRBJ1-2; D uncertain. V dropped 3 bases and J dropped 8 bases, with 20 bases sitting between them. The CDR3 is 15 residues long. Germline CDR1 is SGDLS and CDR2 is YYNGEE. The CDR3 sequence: CASSAQPPWARGYTF. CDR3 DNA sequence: TGTGCCAGCAGCGCCCAACCCCCCTGGGCGCGCGGCTACACCTTC.

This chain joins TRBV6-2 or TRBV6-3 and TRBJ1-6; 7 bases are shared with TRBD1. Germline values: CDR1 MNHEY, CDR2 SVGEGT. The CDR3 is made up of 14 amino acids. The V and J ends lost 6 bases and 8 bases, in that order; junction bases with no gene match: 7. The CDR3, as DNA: TGTGCCAGCAGAAATACAGGGGAATATTCACCCCTCCACTTT. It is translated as CASRNTGEYSPLHF.

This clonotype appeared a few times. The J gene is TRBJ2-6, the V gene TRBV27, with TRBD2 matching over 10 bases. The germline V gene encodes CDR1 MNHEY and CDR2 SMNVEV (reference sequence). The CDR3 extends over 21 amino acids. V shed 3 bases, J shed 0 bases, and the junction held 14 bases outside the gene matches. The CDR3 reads CASSFRGVGLAVSSGANVLTF. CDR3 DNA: TGTGCCAGCAGTTTCAGGGGAGTAGGACTAGCGGTTAGCTCTGGGGCCAACGTCCTGACTTTC.

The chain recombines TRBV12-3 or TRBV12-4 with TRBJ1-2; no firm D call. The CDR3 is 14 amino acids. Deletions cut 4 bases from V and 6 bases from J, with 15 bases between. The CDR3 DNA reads TGTGCCAGCAGTTGGGTCAGACTAGGACATGGCTACACCTTC. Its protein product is CASSWVRLGHGYTF.

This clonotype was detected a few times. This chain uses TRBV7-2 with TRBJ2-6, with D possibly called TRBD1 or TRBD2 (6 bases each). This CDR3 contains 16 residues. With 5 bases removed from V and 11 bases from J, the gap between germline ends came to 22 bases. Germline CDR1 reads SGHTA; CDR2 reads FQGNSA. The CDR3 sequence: CASSLKGGGFRDVLTF. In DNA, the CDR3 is TGTGCCAGCAGCCTCAAAGGGGGAGGCTTTAGGGACGTCCTGACTTTC.

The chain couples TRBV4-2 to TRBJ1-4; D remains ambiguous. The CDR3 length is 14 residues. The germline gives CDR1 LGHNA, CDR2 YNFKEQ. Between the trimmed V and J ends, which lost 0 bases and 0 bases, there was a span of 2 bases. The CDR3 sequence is CASSQETTNEKLFF. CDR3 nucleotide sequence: TGTGCCAGCAGCCAAGAAACAACTAATGAAAAACTGTTTTTT.

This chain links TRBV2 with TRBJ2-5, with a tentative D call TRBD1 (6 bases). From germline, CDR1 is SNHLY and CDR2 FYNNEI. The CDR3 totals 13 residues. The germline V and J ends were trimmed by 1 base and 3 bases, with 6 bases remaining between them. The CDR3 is CASSEEGEETQYF. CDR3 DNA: TGTGCCAGCAGTGAAGAGGGGGAAGAGACCCAGTACTTC. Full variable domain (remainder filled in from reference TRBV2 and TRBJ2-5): EPEVTQTPSHQVTQMGQEVILRCVPISNHLYFYWYRQILGQKVEFLVSFYNNEISEKSEIFDDQFSVERPDGSNFTLKIRSTKLEDSAMYFCASSEEGEETQYFGPGTRLLVL.

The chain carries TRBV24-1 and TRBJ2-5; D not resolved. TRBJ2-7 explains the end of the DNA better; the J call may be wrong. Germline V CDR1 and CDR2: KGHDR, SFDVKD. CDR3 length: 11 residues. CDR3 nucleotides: TGTGCCACCAGTAGGGCTTCCGAGCAGTACTTC. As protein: CATSRASEQYF.

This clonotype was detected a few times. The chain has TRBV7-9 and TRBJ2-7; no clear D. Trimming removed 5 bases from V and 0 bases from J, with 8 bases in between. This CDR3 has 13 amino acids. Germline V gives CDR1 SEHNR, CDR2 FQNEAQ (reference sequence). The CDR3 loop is CASSPSFSYEQYF. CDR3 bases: TGTGCCAGCAGCCCCTCCTTCTCCTACGAGCAGTACTTC.

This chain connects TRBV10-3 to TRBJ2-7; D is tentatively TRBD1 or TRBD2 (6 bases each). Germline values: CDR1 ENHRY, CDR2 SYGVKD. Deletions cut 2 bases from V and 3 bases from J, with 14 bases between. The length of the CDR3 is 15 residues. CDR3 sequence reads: CAISEGLGGFYEQYF. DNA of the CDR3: TGTGCCATCAGTGAGGGATTAGGGGGGTTCTACGAGCAGTACTTC.

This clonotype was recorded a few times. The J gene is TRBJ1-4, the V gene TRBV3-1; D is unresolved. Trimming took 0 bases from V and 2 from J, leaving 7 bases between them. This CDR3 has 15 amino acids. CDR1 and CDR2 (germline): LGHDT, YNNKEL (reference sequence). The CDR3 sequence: CASSQDPTTNEKLFF. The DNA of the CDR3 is TGTGCCAGCAGCCAAGATCCCACTACTAATGAAAAACTGTTTTTT.

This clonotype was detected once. CDR3 DNA sequence: TGCGCCAGCAGCTTGTATTCCGGGCCTAGGGATACGCAGTATTTT. Residues: CASSLYSGPRDTQYF. The chain joins TRBV5-1 to TRBJ2-3; no definite D call. With 1 base removed from V and 6 bases from J, the gap between germline ends came to 15 bases. The CDR3 is 15 residues long. The germline V gene encodes CDR1 SGHRS and CDR2 YFSETQ.

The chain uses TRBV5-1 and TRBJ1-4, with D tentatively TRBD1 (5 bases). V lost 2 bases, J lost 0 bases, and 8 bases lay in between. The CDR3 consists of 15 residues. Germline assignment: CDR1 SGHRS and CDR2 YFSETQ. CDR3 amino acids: CASSFDSSTNEKLFF. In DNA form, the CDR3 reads TGCGCCAGCAGCTTCGACAGTTCAACTAATGAAAAACTGTTTTTT.

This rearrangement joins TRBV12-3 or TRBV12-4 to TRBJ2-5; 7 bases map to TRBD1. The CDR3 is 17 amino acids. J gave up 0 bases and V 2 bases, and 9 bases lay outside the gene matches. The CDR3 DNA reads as TGTGCCAGCAGTTTACAAGGGGGACAGAGATACCAAGAGACCCAGTACTTC. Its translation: CASSLQGGQRYQETQYF.

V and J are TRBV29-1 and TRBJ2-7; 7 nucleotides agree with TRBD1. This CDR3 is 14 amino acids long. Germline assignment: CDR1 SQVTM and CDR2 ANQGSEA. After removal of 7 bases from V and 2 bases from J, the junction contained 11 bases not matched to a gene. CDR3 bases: TGCAGCGCCGCCGAGGGACAGCTCCCCTACGAGCAGTACTTC. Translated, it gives CSAAEGQLPYEQYF.

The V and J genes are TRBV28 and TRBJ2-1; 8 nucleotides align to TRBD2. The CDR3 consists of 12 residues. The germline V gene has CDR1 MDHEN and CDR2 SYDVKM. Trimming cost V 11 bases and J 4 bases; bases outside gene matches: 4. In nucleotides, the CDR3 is TGTGCCGGTAGCGGGAATTACAATGAGCAGTTCTTC. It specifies CAGSGNYNEQFF.